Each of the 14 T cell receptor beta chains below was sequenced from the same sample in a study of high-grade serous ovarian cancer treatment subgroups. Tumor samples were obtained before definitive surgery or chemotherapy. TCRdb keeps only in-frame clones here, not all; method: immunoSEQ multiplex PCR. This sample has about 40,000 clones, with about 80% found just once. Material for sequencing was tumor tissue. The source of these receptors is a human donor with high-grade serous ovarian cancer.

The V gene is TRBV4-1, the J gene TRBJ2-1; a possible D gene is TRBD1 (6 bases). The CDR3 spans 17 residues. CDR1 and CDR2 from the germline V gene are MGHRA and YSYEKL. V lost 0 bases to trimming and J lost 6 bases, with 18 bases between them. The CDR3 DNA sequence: TGCGCCAGCAGCCAAGACCCGACGACAGGTAGAGTCAATGAGCAGTTCTTC. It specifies CASSQDPTTGRVNEQFF.

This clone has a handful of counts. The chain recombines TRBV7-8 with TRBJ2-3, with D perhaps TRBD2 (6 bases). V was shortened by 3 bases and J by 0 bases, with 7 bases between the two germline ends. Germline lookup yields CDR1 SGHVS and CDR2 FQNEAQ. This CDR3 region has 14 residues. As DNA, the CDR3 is TGTGCCAGCAGCTTGGCGGGAAGCACAGATACGCAGTATTTT. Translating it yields CASSLAGSTDTQYF.

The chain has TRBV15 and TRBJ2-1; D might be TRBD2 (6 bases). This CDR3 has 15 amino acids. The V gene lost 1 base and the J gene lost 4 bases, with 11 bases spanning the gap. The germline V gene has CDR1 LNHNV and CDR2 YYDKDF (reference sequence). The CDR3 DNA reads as TGTGCCACCAGCAGAGGGACCCGGGGGTACAATGAGCAGTTCTTC. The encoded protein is CATSRGTRGYNEQFF.

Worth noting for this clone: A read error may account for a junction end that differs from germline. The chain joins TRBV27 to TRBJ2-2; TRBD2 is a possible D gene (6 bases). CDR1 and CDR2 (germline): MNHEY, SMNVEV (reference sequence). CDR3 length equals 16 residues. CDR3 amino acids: CASSISSGLTAGELFF. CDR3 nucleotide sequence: TGTGCCAGCAGTATATCATCGGGACTCACCGCCGGGGAGCTGTTTTTT.

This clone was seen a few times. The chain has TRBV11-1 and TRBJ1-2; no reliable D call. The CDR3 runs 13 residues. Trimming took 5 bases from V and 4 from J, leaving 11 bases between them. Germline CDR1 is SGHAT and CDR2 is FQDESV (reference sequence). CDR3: CASSPGSSYGYTF. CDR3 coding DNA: TGTGCCAGCAGCCCCGGGTCGAGCTATGGCTACACCTTC.

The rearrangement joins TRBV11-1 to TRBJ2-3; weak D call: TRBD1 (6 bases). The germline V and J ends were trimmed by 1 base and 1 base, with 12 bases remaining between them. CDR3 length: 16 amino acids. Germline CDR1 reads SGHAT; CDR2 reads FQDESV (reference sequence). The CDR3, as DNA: TGTGCCAGCAGCTTAGGGGGGCAAAGGGGCACAGATACGCAGTATTTT. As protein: CASSLGGQRGTDTQYF. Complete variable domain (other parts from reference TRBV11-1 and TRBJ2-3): EAEVAQSPRYKITEKSQAVAFWCDPISGHATLYWYRQILGQGPELLVQFQDESVVDDSQLPKDRFSAERLKGVDSTLKIQPAELGDSAMYLCASSLGGQRGTDTQYFGPGTRLTVL.

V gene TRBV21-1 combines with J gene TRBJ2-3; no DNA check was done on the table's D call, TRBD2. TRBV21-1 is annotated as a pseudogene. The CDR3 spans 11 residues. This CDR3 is CAVVLSDTQYF. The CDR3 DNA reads TGTGCCGTCGTCCTCTCAGATACGCAGTATTTT.

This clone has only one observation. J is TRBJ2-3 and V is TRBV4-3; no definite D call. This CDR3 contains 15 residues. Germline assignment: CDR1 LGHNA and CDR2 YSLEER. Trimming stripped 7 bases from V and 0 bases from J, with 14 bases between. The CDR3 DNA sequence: TGCGCCAGCACCGCAGGTCATACTAGCACAGATACGCAGTATTTT. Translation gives CASTAGHTSTDTQYF.

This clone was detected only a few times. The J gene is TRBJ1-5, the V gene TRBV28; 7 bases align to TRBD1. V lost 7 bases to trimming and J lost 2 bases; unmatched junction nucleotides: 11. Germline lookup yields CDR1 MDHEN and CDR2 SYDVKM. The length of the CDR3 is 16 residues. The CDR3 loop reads CASTPYEGAGNQPQHF. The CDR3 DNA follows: TGTGCCAGCACCCCTTATGAGGGGGCGGGCAATCAGCCCCAGCATTTT.

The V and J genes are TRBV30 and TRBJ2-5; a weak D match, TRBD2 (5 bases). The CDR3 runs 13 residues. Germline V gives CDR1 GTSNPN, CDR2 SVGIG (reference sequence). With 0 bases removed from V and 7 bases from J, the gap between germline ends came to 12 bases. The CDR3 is CAWSVKGAGTQYF. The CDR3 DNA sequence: TGTGCCTGGAGTGTAAAGGGCGCGGGGACCCAGTACTTC.

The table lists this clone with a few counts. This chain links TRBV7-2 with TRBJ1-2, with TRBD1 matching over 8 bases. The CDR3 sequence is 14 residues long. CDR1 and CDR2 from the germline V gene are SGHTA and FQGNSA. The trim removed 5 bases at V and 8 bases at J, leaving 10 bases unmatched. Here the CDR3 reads CASSPDRGSWGYTF. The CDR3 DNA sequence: TGTGCCAGCAGCCCAGACAGGGGTTCGTGGGGCTACACCTTC.

The CDR3 sequence: CASSHPTSGRINNEQFF. Written as DNA, the CDR3 is TGTGCCAGCAGCCACCCAACTAGCGGGAGGATTAACAATGAGCAGTTCTTC. The rearrangement uses TRBV11-2 and TRBJ2-1; 12 nucleotides agree with TRBD2. This CDR3 is built from 17 residues. Germline V gives CDR1 SGHAT, CDR2 FQNNGV. V shed 5 bases, J shed 5 bases, and the junction held 10 bases outside the gene matches.

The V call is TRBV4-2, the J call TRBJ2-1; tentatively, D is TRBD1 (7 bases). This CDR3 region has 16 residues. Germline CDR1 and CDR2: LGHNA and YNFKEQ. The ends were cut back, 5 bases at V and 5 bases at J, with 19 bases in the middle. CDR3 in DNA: TGTGCCAGCAGCGTACGCGGGACAGTGACCAACAATGAGCAGTTCTTC. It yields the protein CASSVRGTVTNNEQFF.

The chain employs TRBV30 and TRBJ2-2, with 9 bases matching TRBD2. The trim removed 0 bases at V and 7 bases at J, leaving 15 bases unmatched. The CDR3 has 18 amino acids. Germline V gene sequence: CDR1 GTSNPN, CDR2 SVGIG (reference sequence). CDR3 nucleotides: TGTGCCTGGAGTGTGGGACTAGCCGGTCTCGGGTCCCACGGGGAGCTGTTTTTT. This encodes CAWSVGLAGLGSHGELFF.